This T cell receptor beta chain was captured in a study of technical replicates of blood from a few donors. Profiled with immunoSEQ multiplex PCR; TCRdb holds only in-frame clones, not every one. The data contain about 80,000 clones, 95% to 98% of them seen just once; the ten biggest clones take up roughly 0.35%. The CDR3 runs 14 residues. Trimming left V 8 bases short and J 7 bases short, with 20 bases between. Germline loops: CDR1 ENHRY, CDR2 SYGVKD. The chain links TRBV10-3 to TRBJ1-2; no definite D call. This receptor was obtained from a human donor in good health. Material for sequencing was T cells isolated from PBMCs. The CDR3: CAIGMGREVLGYTF. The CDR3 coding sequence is TGTGCCATCGGGATGGGCCGGGAAGTCCTTGGCTACACCTTC.